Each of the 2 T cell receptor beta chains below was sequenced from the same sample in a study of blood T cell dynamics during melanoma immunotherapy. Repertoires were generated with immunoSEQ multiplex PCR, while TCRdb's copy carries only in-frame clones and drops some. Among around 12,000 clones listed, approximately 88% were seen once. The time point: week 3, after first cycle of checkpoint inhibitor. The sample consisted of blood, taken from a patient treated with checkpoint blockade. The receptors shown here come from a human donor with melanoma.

The CDR3 nucleotides are TGTGCCAGCAGAGAACAGGGTCGGACTGAAGCTTTCTTT. Protein product: CASREQGRTEAFF. The V gene is TRBV6-1, the J gene TRBJ1-1; perhaps TRBD1 as D (6 bases). Deletions cut 6 bases from V and 5 bases from J, with 13 bases between. CDR1 and CDR2 from the germline V gene are MNHNS and SASEGT. This CDR3 is 13 amino acids long.

CDR3 bases: TGTGCCAGCAGCACTGGACTATTCACCGGGGAGCTGTTTTTT. It translates to CASSTGLFTGELFF. This rearrangement joins TRBV7-3 to TRBJ2-2, with D maybe TRBD2 (6 bases). The germline CDR1 and CDR2 sequences are SGHTA and FQGTGA. The ends were cut back, 5 bases at V and 4 bases at J, with 11 bases in the middle. CDR3 length equals 14 residues.